The T cell receptor beta chain under discussion was sequenced for a study of blood T cell repertoires in COVID-19. Study context: Donors in the United States, Italy and Spain gave samples during acute or convalescent COVID-19. PBMCs, B-cell-depleted T cells, or T cells provided the cDNA or gDNA that made up the material.

This clone has just one count. Original processing notes: Reference gene primer amplification in the assay estimated nucleated cell counts. This table comes from immunoSEQ multiplex PCR, and its TCRdb copy is limited to in-frame clones, with some not included. That table is the source of V, J and clone size, and D and trimming were worked out from the DNA. The sample carries about 140,000 clones, around nine tenths recorded once. The CDR3 consists of 12 residues. V lost 0 bases and J 12 bases, leaving 13 bases between the germline ends. The V gene's germline CDR1 is SGHRS and CDR2 YFSETQ. This chain connects TRBV5-1 to TRBJ2-7; perhaps TRBD1 as D (6 bases). The sequenced sample consisted of peripheral blood. The clonotype was recovered from a woman aged 60-70 years with acute or convalescent COVID-19. DNA of the CDR3: TGCGCCAGCAGCTTGGACAACAGGGAACGGTACTTC. It yields the protein CASSLDNRERYF.